The present TCR beta chain was sequenced within a study of response to subunit inactivated influenza vaccine. In its sample, this clonotype was seen a few times. Its antigen is as yet unknown. This CDR3 is built from 16 residues. V lost 5 bases, J lost 1 base, and 9 bases stayed unmatched. From germline, CDR1 is SGHTA and CDR2 FQGNSA. Study-level points and caveats: There was a suggestion from the authors that each seasonal influenza vaccination recruits few new T cells.

TCRdb passed the RT-PCR reads through MiXCR, listing each CDR3 protein once. The sample shows more than 400,000 distinct CDR3 sequences, approximately 7.3% of them seen only once. The input for sequencing was PBMCs from blood, taken around 25 months after vaccination. The source of this sequence is a man in his fifties or sixties who received an inactivated influenza vaccine. This chain links TRBV7-2 with TRBJ1-1; TRBD1 agrees at 8 bases. CDR3 residues: CASSTMTGATNTEAFF. CDR3 coding DNA: TGTGCCAGCAGCACAATGACAGGGGCTACGAACACTGAAGCTTTCTTT. Full variable domain (rest looked up from reference TRBV7-2 and TRBJ1-1): GAGVSQSPSNKVTEKGKDVELRCDPISGHTALYWYRQSLGQGLEFLIYFQGNSAPDKSGLPSDRFSAERTGGSVSTLTIQRTQQEDSAVYLCASSTMTGATNTEAFFGQGTRLTVV.